These T cell receptor beta chains were read from a single sample in a study of T cells after yellow fever vaccination. TCRdb re-analysed the 5' RACE reads in MiXCR, keeping a single row per CDR3 protein. The sample holds some 400,000 distinct CDR3 sequences, 15% to 20% seen once. Specimen: PBMCs, collected before the yellow fever booster vaccination. The receptors stem from a man between 18 and 35 years old who received the YFV17D yellow fever vaccine. CDR3s include the opening cysteine and the closing phenylalanine or tryptophan. A D gene is named only where the DNA matches it firmly. Only some rows state a clone size, as once, few, many or a class for expanded clones.

>TRBJ2-5|TRBV20-1|TRBD2|few|12
CSACGGIETQYF
TGCAGTGCTTGCGGGGGTATAGAGACCCAGTACTTC
>TRBJ2-6|TRBV7-2|NA|few|15
CASSSRTSGANVLTF
TGTGCCAGCAGCTCTCGGACCTCTGGGGCCAACGTCCTGACTTTC
>TRBJ1-6|TRBV18|NA|NA|15
CASSPLLGMGSPLHF
TGTGCCAGCTCACCACTGCTAGGGATGGGATCACCCCTCCACTTT
>TRBJ2-1|TRBV18|NA|few|13
CASSPSRGLEQFF
TGTGCCAGCTCACCCTCACGCGGACTAGAGCAGTTCTTC
>TRBJ1-4|TRBV19|NA|few|15
CASSIKARTNEKLFF
TGTGCCAGTAGTATAAAGGCAAGAACTAATGAAAAACTGTTTTTT
>TRBJ2-1|TRBV7-2|TRBD1|few|16
CASSRRDRGPHNEQFF
TGTGCCAGCAGCAGACGGGACAGGGGGCCCCACAATGAGCAGTTCTTC
>TRBJ2-5|TRBV6-2/TRBV6-3|TRBD1|NA|18
CASSPTLIRDRGPETQYF
TGTGCCAGCAGTCCAACCCTAATCCGGGACAGGGGGCCAGAGACCCAGTACTTC
>TRBJ2-2|TRBV24-1|NA|NA|14
CATSDWGNTGELFF
TGTGCCACCAGTGATTGGGGAAACACCGGGGAGCTGTTTTTT
>TRBJ1-1|TRBV7-8|NA|few|14
CASSRQHGVTEAFF
TGTGCCAGCAGCAGACAACACGGGGTCACTGAAGCTTTCTTT
>TRBJ1-4|TRBV7-2|NA|once|14
CASSLGPRVEKLFF
TGTGCCAGCAGCTTAGGGCCAAGGGTTGAAAAACTGTTTTTT
>TRBJ2-7|TRBV29-1|NA|few|12
CSVTRGTYEQYF
TGCAGCGTTACTAGGGGAACTTACGAGCAGTACTTC
>TRBJ2-2|TRBV29-1|NA|few|15
CSVATGTDNTGELFF
TGCAGCGTTGCTACCGGGACTGACAACACCGGGGAGCTGTTTTTT
>TRBJ2-4|TRBV5-1|NA|many|11
CASRHETLQYF
TGCGCCAGCAGGCACGAAACTCTTCAGTACTTC
>TRBJ1-4|TRBV5-1|NA|NA|16
CASSLAGTMTNEKLFF
TGCGCCAGCAGCTTGGCCGGGACAATGACTAATGAAAAACTGTTTTTT
>TRBJ2-4|TRBV20-1|NA|many|17
CSARDRRKGKAKNIQYF
TGCAGTGCTAGAGATCGAAGGAAAGGCAAGGCCAAAAACATTCAGTACTTC
>TRBJ1-5|TRBV27|NA|few|14
CASSLTGGHQPQHF
TGTGCCAGCAGTTTAACGGGGGGTCATCAGCCCCAGCATTTT
>TRBJ1-1|TRBV12-3/TRBV12-4|NA|NA|14
CASSQQGRSTEAFF
TGTGCCAGCAGTCAACAGGGACGGTCCACTGAAGCTTTCTTT
>TRBJ1-1|TRBV5-6|NA|few|16
CASSPIGPGRNAEAFF
TGTGCCAGCAGCCCAATAGGCCCGGGGCGAAACGCTGAAGCTTTCTTT
>TRBJ2-3|TRBV11-2|NA|NA|12
CASTGGTDTQYF
TGTGCCAGCACCGGGGGCACAGATACGCAGTATTTT
>TRBJ2-1|TRBV29-1|NA|few|15
CSVENPSRSYNEQFF
TGCAGCGTTGAGAACCCGAGTAGATCCTACAATGAGCAGTTCTTC
>TRBJ1-5|TRBV19|NA|NA|15
CATTWGFYSNQPQHF
TGTGCCACCACTTGGGGCTTCTATAGCAATCAGCCCCAGCATTTT
>TRBJ2-2|TRBV12-3/TRBV12-4|NA|few|16
CASTGQGAGNTGELFF
TGTGCCAGCACGGGTCAAGGGGCCGGGAACACCGGGGAGCTGTTTTTT
>TRBJ2-3|TRBV7-2|NA|few|13
CASSLVQEDTQYF
TGTGCCAGCAGCTTAGTACAGGAGGATACGCAGTATTTT
>TRBJ2-7|TRBV10-3|NA|NA|11
CAISELAEQYF
TGTGCCATCAGTGAACTAGCTGAGCAGTACTTC
>TRBJ2-5|TRBV5-1|TRBD1|NA|13
CASSVGQRETQYF
TGCGCCAGCAGCGTGGGACAGAGGGAGACCCAGTACTTC
>TRBJ2-5|TRBV7-8|TRBD2|NA|16
CASSPTLGAGEETQYF
TGTGCCAGCAGCCCTACCCTCGGCGCGGGGGAAGAGACCCAGTACTTC
>TRBJ1-1|TRBV7-3|TRBD1|NA|15
CASSRQGGTNTEAFF
TGTGCCAGCAGCCGACAGGGTGGGACGAACACTGAAGCTTTCTTT
>TRBJ1-5|TRBV12-3/TRBV12-4|NA|few|12
CASAQGNQPQHF
TGTGCCAGCGCCCAAGGCAATCAGCCCCAGCATTTT
>TRBJ1-2|TRBV14|NA|NA|13
CASSRDSIYGYTF
TGTGCCAGCAGCCGCGACAGCATTTATGGCTACACCTTC
>TRBJ1-1|TRBV4-1|TRBD1|NA|12
CASSPRGQGAFF
TGCGCCAGCAGCCCCCGGGGACAGGGAGCTTTCTTT
>TRBJ2-5|TRBV20-1|NA|few|16
CSARERTTVIVETQYF
TGCAGTGCTAGAGAAAGGACAACCGTGATTGTGGAGACCCAGTACTTC
>TRBJ1-5|TRBV3-1|NA|few|15
CASSQAWGSNQPQHF
TGTGCCAGCAGCCAAGCTTGGGGTAGCAATCAGCCCCAGCATTTT
>TRBJ2-7|TRBV19|NA|NA|13
CASSIRGRYEQYF
TGTGCCAGTAGTATACGGGGCCGCTACGAGCAGTACTTC
>TRBJ2-1|TRBV5-1|NA|few|14
CASSVWTRNNEQFF
TGCGCCAGCAGCGTGTGGACACGAAACAATGAGCAGTTCTTC
>TRBJ2-7|TRBV4-3|TRBD1|few|14
CASSQDTGAYEQYF
TGCGCCAGCAGCCAGGATACAGGGGCCTACGAGCAGTACTTC
>TRBJ1-4|TRBV5-1|NA|few|16
CASSKGQQATNEKLFF
TGCGCCAGCAGCAAAGGACAGCAGGCAACTAATGAAAAACTGTTTTTT
>TRBJ2-3|TRBV10-2|NA|NA|15
CASSELTYLVDTQYF
TGCGCCAGCAGTGAGTTGACCTACCTAGTAGATACGCAGTATTTT
>TRBJ2-5|TRBV5-1|NA|few|14
CASSRGRNQETQYF
TGCGCCAGCAGCCGGGGACGGAACCAAGAGACCCAGTACTTC
>TRBJ2-3|TRBV12-5|NA|many|13
CASGLGPTDTQYF
TGTGCTAGTGGTTTAGGCCCCACAGATACGCAGTATTTT
>TRBJ2-2|TRBV12-3/TRBV12-4|TRBD1|few|18
CASSTSLDRGVDTGELFF
TGTGCCAGCAGTACCTCCCTGGACAGGGGGGTGGACACCGGGGAGCTGTTTTTT
>TRBJ2-6|TRBV6-5|NA|NA|15
CASSYLGPGANVLTF
TGTGCCAGCAGTTACTTGGGGCCTGGGGCCAACGTCCTGACTTTC
>TRBJ2-5|TRBV4-3|NA|few|16
CASSQDGTGIQETQYF
TGCGCCAGCAGCCAAGATGGGACGGGGATCCAAGAGACCCAGTACTTC
>TRBJ1-2|TRBV15|NA|few|15
CATSITVGSYYGYTF
TGTGCCACCAGCATCACGGTGGGCAGTTACTATGGCTACACCTTC
>TRBJ1-1|TRBV11-2|NA|few|16
CASSLAPPPMNTEAFF
TGTGCCAGCAGCTTAGCCCCCCCGCCCATGAACACTGAAGCTTTCTTT
>TRBJ1-2|TRBV20-1|NA|NA|10
CSADDYGYTF
TGCAGTGCGGATGATTATGGCTACACCTTC
>TRBJ1-3|TRBV5-5|NA|NA|15
CASSFGFLAGNTIYF
TGTGCCAGCAGCTTTGGATTTCTTGCTGGAAACACCATATATTTT
>TRBJ2-2|TRBV13|TRBD2|NA|15
CASSYGGVETGELFF
TGTGCCAGCAGCTACGGGGGGGTCGAAACCGGGGAGCTGTTTTTT
>TRBJ2-4|TRBV29-1|NA|NA|13
CSVEEIAGNIQYF
TGCAGCGTTGAAGAAATCGCCGGGAACATTCAGTACTTC
>TRBJ1-1|TRBV7-9|NA|NA|16
CASSNLRTVMNTEAFF
TGTGCCAGCAGCAACCTTAGGACAGTTATGAACACTGAAGCTTTCTTT
>TRBJ2-5|TRBV7-6|NA|NA|17
CASSLFLEDSPEETQYF
TGTGCCAGCAGCCTATTCTTGGAGGACAGTCCGGAGGAGACCCAGTACTTC
>TRBJ2-2|TRBV12-3/TRBV12-4|NA|NA|14
CASSLAYGYGELFF
TGTGCCAGCAGTTTAGCGTACGGCTACGGGGAGCTGTTTTTT
>TRBJ2-5|TRBV12-3/TRBV12-4|TRBD2|NA|16
CASTETSGGLGETQYF
TGTGCCAGCACCGAGACTAGCGGGGGCCTCGGAGAGACCCAGTACTTC
>TRBJ2-7|TRBV20-1|TRBD1|few|13
CSARTGGSGEQYF
TGCAGTGCTAGAACAGGGGGGAGTGGGGAGCAGTACTTC
>TRBJ2-3|TRBV7-6|NA|few|15
CASSDRYGDEDTQYF
TGTGCCAGCAGCGACCGTTACGGGGATGAAGATACGCAGTATTTT
>TRBJ2-3|TRBV29-1|NA|NA|14
CSVNPGALTDTQYF
TGCAGCGTTAACCCTGGGGCCCTCACAGATACGCAGTATTTT
>TRBJ1-1|TRBV5-1|TRBD1|few|16
CASSLGLTGTSTEAFF
TGCGCCAGCAGCTTGGGGTTGACAGGGACGTCCACTGAAGCTTTCTTT
>TRBJ2-1|TRBV7-2|TRBD1|many|13
CASTWDRGGLKFF
TGTGCCAGCACCTGGGACAGGGGAGGATTAAAGTTCTTC